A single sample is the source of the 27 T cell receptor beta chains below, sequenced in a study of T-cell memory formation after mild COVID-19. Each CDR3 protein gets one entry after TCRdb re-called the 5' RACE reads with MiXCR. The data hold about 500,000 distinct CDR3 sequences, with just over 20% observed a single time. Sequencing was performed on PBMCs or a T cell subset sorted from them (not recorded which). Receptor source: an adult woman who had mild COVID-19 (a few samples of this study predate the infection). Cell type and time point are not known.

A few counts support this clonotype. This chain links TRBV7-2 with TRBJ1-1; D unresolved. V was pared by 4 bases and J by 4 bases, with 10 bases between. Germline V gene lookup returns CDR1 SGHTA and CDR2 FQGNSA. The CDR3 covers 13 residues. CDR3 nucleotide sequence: TGTGCCAGCAGCTCAACAGTGGGCACTGAAGCTTTCTTT. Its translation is CASSSTVGTEAFF.

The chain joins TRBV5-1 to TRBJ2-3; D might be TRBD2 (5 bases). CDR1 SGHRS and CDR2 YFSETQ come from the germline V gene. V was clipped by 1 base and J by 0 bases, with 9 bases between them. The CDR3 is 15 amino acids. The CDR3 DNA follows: TGCGCCAGCAGCTTGCCCCGGGGAAGCACAGATACGCAGTATTTT. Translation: CASSLPRGSTDTQYF.

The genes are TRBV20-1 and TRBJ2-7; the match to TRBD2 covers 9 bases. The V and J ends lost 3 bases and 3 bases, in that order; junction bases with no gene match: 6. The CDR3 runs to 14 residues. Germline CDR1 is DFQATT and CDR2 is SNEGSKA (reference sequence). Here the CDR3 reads CSASGTSLLYEQYF. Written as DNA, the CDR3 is TGCAGTGCTAGCGGGACTAGCCTACTCTACGAGCAGTACTTC.

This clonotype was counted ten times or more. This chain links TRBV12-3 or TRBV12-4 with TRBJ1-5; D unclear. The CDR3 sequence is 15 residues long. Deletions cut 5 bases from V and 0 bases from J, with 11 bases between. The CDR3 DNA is TGTGCCAGCAGTCCCGGGTCCAGTAGCAATCAGCCCCAGCATTTT. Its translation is CASSPGSSSNQPQHF.

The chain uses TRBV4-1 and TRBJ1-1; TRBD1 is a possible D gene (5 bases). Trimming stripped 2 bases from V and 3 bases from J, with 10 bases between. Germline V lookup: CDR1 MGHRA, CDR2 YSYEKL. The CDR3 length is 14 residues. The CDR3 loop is CASSQSQGYTEAFF. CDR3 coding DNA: TGCGCCAGCAGCCAATCTCAGGGCTACACTGAAGCTTTCTTT.

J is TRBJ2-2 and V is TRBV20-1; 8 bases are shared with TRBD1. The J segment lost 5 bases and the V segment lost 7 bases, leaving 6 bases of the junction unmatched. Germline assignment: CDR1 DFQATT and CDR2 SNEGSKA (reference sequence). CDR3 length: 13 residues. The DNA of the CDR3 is TGCAGTGGGCAGGGGGCTAGTACCGGGGAGCTGTTTTTT. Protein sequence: CSGQGASTGELFF.

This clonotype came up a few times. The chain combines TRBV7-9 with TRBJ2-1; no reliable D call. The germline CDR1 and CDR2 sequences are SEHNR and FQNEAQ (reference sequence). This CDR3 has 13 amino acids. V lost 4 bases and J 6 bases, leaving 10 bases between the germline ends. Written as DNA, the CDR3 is TGTGCCAGCAGCTCTGGGTTGGGCAATGAGCAGTTCTTC. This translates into CASSSGLGNEQFF.

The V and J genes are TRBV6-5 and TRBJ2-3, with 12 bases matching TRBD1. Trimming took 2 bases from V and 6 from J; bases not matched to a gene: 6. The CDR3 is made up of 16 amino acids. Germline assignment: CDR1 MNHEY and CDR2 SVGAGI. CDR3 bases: TGTGCCAGCAGTTACCTCGGGACAGGGGGCTGGGATACGCAGTATTTT. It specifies CASSYLGTGGWDTQYF.

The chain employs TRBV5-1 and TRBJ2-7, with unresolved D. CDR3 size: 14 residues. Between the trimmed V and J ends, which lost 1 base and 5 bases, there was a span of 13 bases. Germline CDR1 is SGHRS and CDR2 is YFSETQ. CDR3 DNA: TGCGCCAGCAGCTTGATCGGGCAGGTCCACGAGCAGTACTTC. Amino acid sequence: CASSLIGQVHEQYF.

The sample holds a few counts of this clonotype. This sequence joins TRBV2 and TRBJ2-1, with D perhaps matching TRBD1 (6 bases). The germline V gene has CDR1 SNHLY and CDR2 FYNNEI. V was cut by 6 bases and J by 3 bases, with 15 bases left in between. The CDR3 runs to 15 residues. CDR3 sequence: CASRMNRENYNEQFF. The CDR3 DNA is TGTGCCAGCAGGATGAACAGGGAAAACTACAATGAGCAGTTCTTC.

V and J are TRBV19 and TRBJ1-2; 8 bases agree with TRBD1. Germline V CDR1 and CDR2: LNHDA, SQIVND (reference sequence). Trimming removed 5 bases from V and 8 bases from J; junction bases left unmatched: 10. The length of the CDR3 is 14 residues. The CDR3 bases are TGTGCCAGTAGTCCGAGGACAGGGTTACAGGGCTACACCTTC. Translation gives CASSPRTGLQGYTF.

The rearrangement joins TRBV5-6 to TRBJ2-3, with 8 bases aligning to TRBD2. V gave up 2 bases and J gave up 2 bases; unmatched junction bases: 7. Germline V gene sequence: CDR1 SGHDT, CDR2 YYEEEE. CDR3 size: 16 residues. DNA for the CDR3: TGTGCCAGCAGCTTTTCCCAGCGGGGGCTCACAGATACGCAGTATTTT. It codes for CASSFSQRGLTDTQYF. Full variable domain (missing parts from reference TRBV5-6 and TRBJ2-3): DAGVTQSPTHLIKTRGQQVTLRCSPKSGHDTVSWYQQALGQGPQFIFQYYEEEERQRGNFPDRFSGHQFPNYSSELNVNALLLGDSALYLCASSFSQRGLTDTQYFGPGTRLTVL.

The CDR3 DNA is TGTGCCAGTAGTATAGACAATCAGCCCCAGCATTTT. Translated: CASSIDNQPQHF. This rearrangement joins TRBV19 to TRBJ1-5, with D unclear. Germline values: CDR1 LNHDA, CDR2 SQIVND (reference sequence). CDR3 size: 12 residues. Trimming removed 0 bases at V and 3 bases at J, with 0 bases between.

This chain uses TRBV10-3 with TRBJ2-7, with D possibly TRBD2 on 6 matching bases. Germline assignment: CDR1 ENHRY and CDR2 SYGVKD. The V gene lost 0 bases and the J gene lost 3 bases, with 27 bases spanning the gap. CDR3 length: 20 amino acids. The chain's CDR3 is CAISESILARYGGPNYEQYF. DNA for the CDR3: TGTGCCATCAGTGAGTCGATCCTAGCGCGGTACGGTGGACCTAACTACGAGCAGTACTTC.

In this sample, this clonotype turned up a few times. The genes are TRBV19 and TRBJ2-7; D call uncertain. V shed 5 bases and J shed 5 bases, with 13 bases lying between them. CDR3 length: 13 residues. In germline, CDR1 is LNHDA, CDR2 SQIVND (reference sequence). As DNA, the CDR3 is TGTGCCAGTAGTGAAACGGGTGGAGACGAGCAGTACTTC. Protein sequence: CASSETGGDEQYF.

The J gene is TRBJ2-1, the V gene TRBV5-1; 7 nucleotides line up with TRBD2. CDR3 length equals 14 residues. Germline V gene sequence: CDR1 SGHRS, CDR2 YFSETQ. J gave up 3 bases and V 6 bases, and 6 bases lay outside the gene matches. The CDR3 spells CASTLADLYNEQFF. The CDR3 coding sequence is TGCGCCAGCACCCTAGCGGACCTCTACAATGAGCAGTTCTTC.

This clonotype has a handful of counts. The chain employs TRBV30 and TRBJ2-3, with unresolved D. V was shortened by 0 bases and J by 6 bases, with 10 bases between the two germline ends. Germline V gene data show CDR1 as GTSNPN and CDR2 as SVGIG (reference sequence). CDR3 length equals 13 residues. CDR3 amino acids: CAWSVGIKDTQYF. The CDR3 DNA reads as TGTGCCTGGAGTGTGGGGATTAAGGATACGCAGTATTTT.

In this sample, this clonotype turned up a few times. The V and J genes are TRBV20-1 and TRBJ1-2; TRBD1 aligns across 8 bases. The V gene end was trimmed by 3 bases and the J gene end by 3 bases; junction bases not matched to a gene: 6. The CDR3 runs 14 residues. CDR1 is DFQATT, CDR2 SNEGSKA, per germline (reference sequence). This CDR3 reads CSASQGAKDYGYTF. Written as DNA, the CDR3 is TGCAGTGCTAGCCAGGGGGCGAAAGACTATGGCTACACCTTC.

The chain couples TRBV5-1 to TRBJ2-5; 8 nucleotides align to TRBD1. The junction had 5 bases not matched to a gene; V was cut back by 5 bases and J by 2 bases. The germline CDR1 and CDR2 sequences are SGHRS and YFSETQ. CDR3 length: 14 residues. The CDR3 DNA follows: TGCGCCAGCAGACTCGGGACAGGTCAAGAGACCCAGTACTTC. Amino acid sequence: CASRLGTGQETQYF.

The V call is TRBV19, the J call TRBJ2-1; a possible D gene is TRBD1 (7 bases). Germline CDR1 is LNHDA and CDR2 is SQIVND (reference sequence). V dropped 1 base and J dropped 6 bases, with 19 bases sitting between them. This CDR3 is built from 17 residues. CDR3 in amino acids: CASSIARGGKGGNEQFF. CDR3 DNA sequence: TGTGCCAGTAGTATAGCGCGAGGGGGCAAGGGAGGCAATGAGCAGTTCTTC.

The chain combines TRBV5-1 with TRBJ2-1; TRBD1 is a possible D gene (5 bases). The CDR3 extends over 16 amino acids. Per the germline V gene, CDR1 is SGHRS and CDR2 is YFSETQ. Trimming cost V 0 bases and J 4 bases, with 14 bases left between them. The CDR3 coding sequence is TGCGCCAGCAGCTTGGAGGCGGCAGGGCCTTACAATGAGCAGTTCTTC. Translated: CASSLEAAGPYNEQFF.

DNA for the CDR3: TGTGCCAGCAGCTTAATCAGAGGGGAGAACACTGAAGCTTTCTTT. This gives the protein CASSLIRGENTEAFF. The rearrangement uses TRBV7-3 and TRBJ1-1; possibly TRBD1 for D (5 bases). V was shortened by 1 base and J by 1 base, with 10 bases between the two germline ends. The germline CDR1 and CDR2 sequences are SGHTA and FQGTGA. This CDR3 region has 15 residues.

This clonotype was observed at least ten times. For the CDR3, the DNA is TGTGCCAGCAGTAGACAGAAGAACACTGAAGCTTTCTTT. Protein product: CASSRQKNTEAFF. This chain links TRBV12-3 or TRBV12-4 with TRBJ1-1; tentative D call: TRBD1 (5 bases). V was cut by 5 bases and J by 1 base, with 8 bases left in between. This CDR3 is 13 amino acids long.

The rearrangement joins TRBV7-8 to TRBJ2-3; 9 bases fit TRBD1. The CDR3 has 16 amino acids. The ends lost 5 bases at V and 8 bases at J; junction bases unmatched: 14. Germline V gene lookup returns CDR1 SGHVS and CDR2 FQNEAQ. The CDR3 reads CASSVSTGGEISTQYF. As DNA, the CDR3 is TGTGCCAGCAGCGTCTCAACAGGGGGCGAAATTAGTACGCAGTATTTT.

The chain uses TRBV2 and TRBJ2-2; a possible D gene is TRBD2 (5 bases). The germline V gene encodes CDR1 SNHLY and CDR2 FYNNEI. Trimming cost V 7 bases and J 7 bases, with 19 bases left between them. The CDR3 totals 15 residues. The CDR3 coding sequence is TGTGCCAGCACTTACCACGGGATTCCCGGCGGGGAGCTGTTTTTT. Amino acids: CASTYHGIPGGELFF.

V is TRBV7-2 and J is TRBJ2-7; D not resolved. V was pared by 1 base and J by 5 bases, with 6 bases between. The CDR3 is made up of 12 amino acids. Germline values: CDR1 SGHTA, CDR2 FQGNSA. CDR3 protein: CASSLGQNEQYF. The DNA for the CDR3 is TGTGCCAGCAGCTTAGGCCAAAACGAGCAGTACTTC.

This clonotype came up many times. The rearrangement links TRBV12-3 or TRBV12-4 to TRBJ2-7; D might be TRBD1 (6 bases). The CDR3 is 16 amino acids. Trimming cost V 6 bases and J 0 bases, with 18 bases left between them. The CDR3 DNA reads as TGTGCCAGCAGCGTGACCGGGACACCAACCTCCTACGAGCAGTACTTC. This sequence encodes CASSVTGTPTSYEQYF.